A single T cell receptor beta chain is shown here with its context. Its recognized antigen is unknown. Per-base quality was not reported, and no clone a single base away is much larger than it. Other DNA sequences from this sample encode an identical CDR3 as well. Sequences LGHNA (CDR1) and YSLEER (CDR2) are obtained from the germline V gene. Reading from cysteine to phenylalanine, the CDR3 counts 15 amino acids. The sequence is cut down to CDR3 DNA, 45 bases in frame from base 1. The V and J ends are trimmed by 0 bases and 2 bases, leaving 11 bases between them. The sample is drawn from a study of shared clonotypes between healthy human individuals (dated by TCRdb to 2020 to 2022). For the wider study: A couple of women and a few men aged 18 to 49 years were included in the cohort. For each donor, CD4 naive and CD4 memory were each run on three plates, CD8 naive on two plates, and CD8 memory on one plate. Blood TCR repertoires of 5 or 6 healthy adults were deeply sequenced to estimate repertoire size and the extent of clonotype sharing between individuals. Different laboratories and diverse techniques were used to prepare libraries and sequence TCR repertoires, to increase sequencing depth and limit assay-specific biases. Each donor's leukapheresis produced roughly between about 0.9 and 9.5 billion PBMCs.

CD8 naive samples were CD45RO-negative cells positively selected for CCR7, giving a CD45RA+CCR7+ population that excluded TemRA cells. The donors were healthy, HIV-negative adults who had no recently reported acute infections or vaccinations. Only Caucasian adults living in Nashville, Tennessee, USA were represented among the donors. After blood collection by leukapheresis, PBMCs were isolated using Ficoll-Histopaque density gradient centrifugation and then cryopreserved in the vapor phase of liquid nitrogen. Analytical flow cytometry was used to check the purity and quantity of each magnetically sorted T cell population. Genomic DNA was isolated from each sorted fraction and quantified by UV absorbance on a Nanodrop 2000c. Using the deep immunoSEQ assay, TCR CDR3 regions were amplified from genomic DNA by multiplex PCR. Genomic DNA extracted from each cell subset was distributed evenly over all wells of several immunoSEQ 96-well plates, and each plate served as one replicate. For sorted subsets, around 200 ng genomic DNA, equal to tens of thousands of T cell genomes, was loaded into each replicate PCR. Purified libraries were quantified with a Qubit 3.0 fluorometer, sized on a Bioanalyzer 2100, and re-quantified with the KAPA Library Quantification kit. A separate single-read 150-cycle Illumina NextSeq 550 flow cell was used to sequence each immunoSEQ 96-well plate. In the source study's methods: The immunoSEQ output contained only junctional sequences without quality scores, so filtering could not match that applied to full-length reads. To assign V/J genes and CDR3, sequences were annotated against IMGT germline references using PyIR, a Python wrapper for IgBLAST v1.9. Reads with weak V/J assignments (E-value above 1e-6), missing CDR3, stop codons, out-of-frame junctions, or ambiguous translated residues were removed. V3J clonotypes were defined by identical inferred V gene, J gene, and CDR3 amino acid sequence. Percentage overlap between repertoires was computed as shared unique clonotypes divided by the size of the smaller repertoire. RTK rarefaction, the Chao1 estimator, and Recon v2.1 estimates of unobserved clonotypes were used to assess repertoire richness. Generation probabilities were computed with OLGA for all TCRbeta clonotypes obtained by the gDNA method from a few donors. TCRdb retrieved this table from immuneACCESS and kept in-frame rearrangements only. Not all clones are present; in checked studies, unresolved V genes account for under half, and no reason is known for the remainder. D and trimming were read from the DNA, whereas the V and J calls and clone size are those reported in that table. The sample profile shows around 1.9 million clones; about 92% of them were found once. The ten largest clones capture under 2% of the sample.

Broad study findings and their caveats: Even with the large sequencing depth, rarefaction of the sorted-subset datasets indicated that sequencing was incomplete. Higher generation probabilities were observed for clonotypes shared by all four sorted-subset donors than for non-shared clonotypes. Only blood was sampled, and tissue TCR repertoires likely differ from those in blood. Across several donors, around 5.4% of naive CD4, roughly 3.5% of naive CD8, about 2% of memory CD4, and about 0.44% of memory CD8 clonotypes were shared. Pairwise subsampling led to the expectation that sequencing depth would affect the degree of clonotype sharing among donors. Larger estimated clonotype richness was generally found for naive subsets than for memory subsets. Because the study included only a small number of donors, the genetic and exposure-history diversity represented was limited.

This TCR derives from a man aged 18 to 30 in good health. Some clones in this sample may be carry-over from other donors' samples. Specimen: naive CD8+ T cells from PBMCs. The label giving this sample's cell subset or site can be read as: CD45RA+CCR7+. The V and J genes are TRBV4-3 and TRBJ2-7; the D gene assignment is perhaps TRBD1 or TRBD2, with each matching 6 bases. The CDR3 amino acid sequence is: CASSQDWGAAYEQYF. The bases read TGCGCCAGCAGCCAAGATTGGGGGGCGGCCTACGAGCAGTACTTC.